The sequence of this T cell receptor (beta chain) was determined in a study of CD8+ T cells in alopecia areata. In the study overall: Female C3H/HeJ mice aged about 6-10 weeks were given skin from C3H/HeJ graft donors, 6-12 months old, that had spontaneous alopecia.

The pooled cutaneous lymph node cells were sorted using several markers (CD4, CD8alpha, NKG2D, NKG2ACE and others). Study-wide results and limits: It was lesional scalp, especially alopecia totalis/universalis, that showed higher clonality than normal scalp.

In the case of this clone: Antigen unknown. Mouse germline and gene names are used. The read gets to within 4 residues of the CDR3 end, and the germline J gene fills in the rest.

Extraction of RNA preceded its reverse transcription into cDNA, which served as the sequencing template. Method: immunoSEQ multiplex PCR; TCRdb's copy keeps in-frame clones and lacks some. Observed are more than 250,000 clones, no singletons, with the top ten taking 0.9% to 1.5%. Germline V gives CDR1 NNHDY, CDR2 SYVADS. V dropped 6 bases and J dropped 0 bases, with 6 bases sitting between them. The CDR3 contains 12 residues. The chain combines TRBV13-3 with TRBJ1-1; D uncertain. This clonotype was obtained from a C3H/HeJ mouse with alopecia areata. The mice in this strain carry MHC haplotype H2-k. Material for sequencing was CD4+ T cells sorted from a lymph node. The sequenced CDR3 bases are TGTGCCAGCACCCTTGCAAACACA. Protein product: CASTLANT. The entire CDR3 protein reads CASTLANTEVFF.